Presented here are 24 T cell receptor beta chains from one specimen sequenced in a study of T cell changes during pregnancy in multiple sclerosis. Repertoires were generated with immunoSEQ multiplex PCR, while TCRdb's copy carries only in-frame clones and drops some. Of around 99,000 clones in the sample, 80% to 95% were seen once. The material sequenced was peripheral blood, taken in the first trimester of pregnancy. These receptors all come from a female donor with multiple sclerosis, enrolled in a pregnancy study.

This chain joins TRBV7-2 and TRBJ2-7; D not resolved. Germline CDR1 SGHTA, CDR2 FQGNSA. The CDR3 is 15 residues long. Deletions cut 0 bases from V and 3 bases from J, with 12 bases between. The CDR3 coding sequence is TGTGCCAGCAGCTTAGCCCCTACCCCTAACTACGAGCAGTACTTC. This translates into CASSLAPTPNYEQYF. Drawing the rest from reference TRBV7-2 and TRBJ2-7, the complete variable domain is GAGVSQSPSNKVTEKGKDVELRCDPISGHTALYWYRQSLGQGLEFLIYFQGNSAPDKSGLPSDRFSAERTGGSVSTLTIQRTQQEDSAVYLCASSLAPTPNYEQYFGPGTRLTVT.

The V gene is TRBV19, the J gene TRBJ2-6; 8 bases line up with TRBD1. This CDR3 spans 17 amino acids. The V and J ends lost 7 bases and 0 bases, in that order; junction bases with no gene match: 8. The germline V gene encodes CDR1 LNHDA and CDR2 SQIVND (reference sequence). The CDR3 spells CASTPTGGNSGANVLTF. In DNA form, the CDR3 reads TGTGCCAGTACCCCCACAGGGGGAAACTCTGGGGCCAACGTCCTGACTTTC.

V and J are TRBV2 and TRBJ1-2, with D possibly matching TRBD1 (6 bases). There are 14 residues in the CDR3. Germline assignment: CDR1 SNHLY and CDR2 FYNNEI. Trimming took 7 bases from V and 5 from J, leaving 17 bases between them. CDR3 coding DNA: TGTGCCAGCAAGGGGGAAAATACGCCATATGGCTACACCTTC. Amino acid sequence: CASKGENTPYGYTF.

V and J are TRBV4-3 and TRBJ2-3; D possibly corresponds to TRBD2 (6 bases). The CDR3 covers 16 residues. V was clipped by 0 bases and J by 1 base, with 11 bases between them. The germline V gene has CDR1 LGHNA and CDR2 YSLEER. The CDR3 loop reads CASSQEVTGGTDTQYF. CDR3 DNA: TGCGCCAGCAGCCAAGAGGTGACGGGGGGCACAGATACGCAGTATTTT.

This sequence joins TRBV15 and TRBJ1-5, with D hard to call. Trimming removed 0 bases from V and 4 bases from J, with 10 bases in between. Germline values: CDR1 LNHNV, CDR2 YYDKDF (reference sequence). This CDR3 spans 15 amino acids. CDR3 nucleotides: TGTGCCACCAGCAGAGATATTATCAGTAATCAGCCCCAGCATTTT. This gives the protein CATSRDIISNQPQHF.

The chain is built from TRBV6-5 and TRBJ2-3; D not certain. CDR1 and CDR2 from the germline V gene are MNHEY and SVGAGI. The CDR3 length is 15 residues. V gave up 0 bases and J gave up 3 bases, with 10 bases separating them. The CDR3 DNA reads TGTGCCAGCAGTTACTCGTGGCCTTCTACAGATACGCAGTATTTT. Its translation is CASSYSWPSTDTQYF.

The rearrangement links TRBV5-1 to TRBJ2-1, with D possibly being TRBD2 (5 bases). CDR1 is SGHRS and CDR2 is YFSETQ in the germline V gene. This CDR3 is 15 amino acids long. Trimming removed 1 base from V and 8 bases from J, with 16 bases in between. As DNA, the CDR3 is TGCGCCAGCAGCTTGATGGCGGACTCCGGGGATGAGCAGTTCTTC. This codes for CASSLMADSGDEQFF.

The chain uses TRBV7-9 and TRBJ2-7; D is perhaps TRBD1 (6 bases). Germline CDR1 is SEHNR and CDR2 is FQNEAQ (reference sequence). V lost 5 bases to trimming and J lost 3 bases, with 17 bases between them. The CDR3 is 15 residues long. CDR3 loop: CASSQRRGSSYEQYF. The CDR3 bases are TGTGCCAGCAGCCAACGAAGGGGGAGTAGCTACGAGCAGTACTTC.

This chain links TRBV2 with TRBJ2-3; 11 nucleotides align to TRBD2. Germline CDR1 reads SNHLY; CDR2 reads FYNNEI. The CDR3 has 14 amino acids. V was pared by 10 bases and J by 1 base, with 4 bases of the junction left unmatched. The CDR3 spells CATLSGRGTDTQYF. For the CDR3, the DNA is TGTGCCACCCTTAGCGGGAGGGGCACAGATACGCAGTATTTT.

This chain uses TRBV2 with TRBJ1-2, with TRBD1 identical over 7 bases. Germline V gene lookup returns CDR1 SNHLY and CDR2 FYNNEI. This CDR3 comprises 12 residues. The trim removed 8 bases at V and 4 bases at J, leaving 4 bases unmatched. The DNA for the CDR3 is TGTGCCAGCCGACGGGACAGCTATGGCTACACCTTC. Translating gives CASRRDSYGYTF. The full variable domain, completed using reference TRBV2 and TRBJ1-2, is EPEVTQTPSHQVTQMGQEVILRCVPISNHLYFYWYRQILGQKVEFLVSFYNNEISEKSEIFDDQFSVERPDGSNFTLKIRSTKLEDSAMYFCASRRDSYGYTFGSGTRLTVV.

CDR3 in DNA: TGTGCCAGCAGTTACGTGGGTAGCCCAGATACGCAGTATTTT. Its protein is CASSYVGSPDTQYF. The chain employs TRBV6-6 and TRBJ2-3, with D hard to call. The germline V gene encodes CDR1 MNHNY and CDR2 SVGAGI (reference sequence). V lost 2 bases and J lost 4, with 10 bases in between. The CDR3 length is 14 residues.

V usage is TRBV7-9 and J usage is TRBJ1-2, with D possibly TRBD1 on 5 matching bases. The CDR3 length is 13 residues. Per germline, CDR1 SEHNR and CDR2 FQNEAQ (reference sequence). Trimming stripped 3 bases from V and 7 bases from J, with 12 bases between. The CDR3 DNA is TGTGCCAGCAGCTTCCTGACAGATTTTGGCTACACCTTC. Translating gives CASSFLTDFGYTF.

The chain joins TRBV25-1 to TRBJ2-3, with a possible D match to TRBD2 (6 bases). The V end was cut by 7 bases, the J end by 9 bases, with 17 bases between. Germline CDR1 is MGHDK and CDR2 is SYGVNS. The CDR3 loop spans 13 amino acids. This CDR3 reads CASMFGASETQYF. The CDR3, as DNA: TGTGCCAGCATGTTCGGGGCTAGCGAGACGCAGTATTTT.

This chain links TRBV5-4 with TRBJ2-1, with 11 bases lining up with TRBD2. CDR1 is SGHNT, CDR2 YYREEE, per germline (reference sequence). The CDR3 runs to 13 residues. The CDR3 DNA sequence: TGTGTCACCACTAGCGGGAGAAACAATGAGCAGTTCTTC. This codes for CVTTSGRNNEQFF.

The chain carries TRBV13 and TRBJ2-5, with 11 bases aligning to TRBD1. CDR1 and CDR2 (germline): PRHDT, FYEKMQ (reference sequence). J gave up 5 bases and V 5 bases, and 7 bases lay outside the gene matches. This CDR3 contains 15 residues. The CDR3 is CASSNRTGGEETQYF. DNA for the CDR3: TGTGCCAGCAGCAACCGGACAGGGGGCGAGGAGACCCAGTACTTC.

The chain employs TRBV9 and TRBJ1-1, with D possibly TRBD1 on 6 matching bases. The V and J ends lost 0 bases and 12 bases respectively, with 12 bases between them. The CDR3 contains 12 residues. Germline V gene lookup returns CDR1 SGDLS and CDR2 YYNGEE. CDR3 sequence reads: CASSVVETGPFF. The CDR3 DNA is TGTGCCAGCAGCGTAGTAGAGACAGGCCCTTTCTTT.

The rearrangement uses TRBV28 and TRBJ2-7; weak D call: TRBD2 (5 bases). CDR3 length equals 14 residues. V gave up 7 bases and J gave up 2 bases, with 15 bases separating them. Germline CDR1 and CDR2: MDHEN and SYDVKM. The CDR3 nucleotides are TGTGCCAGCACCACCGGCGCCGGGACCTACGAGCAGTACTTC. Encoded protein: CASTTGAGTYEQYF. Supplemented by reference TRBV28 and TRBJ2-7, the full variable domain reads DVKVTQSSRYLVKRTGEKVFLECVQDMDHENMFWYRQDPGLGLRLIYFSYDVKMKEKGDIPEGYSVSREKKERFSLILESASTNQTSMYLCASTTGAGTYEQYFGPGTRLTVT.

The genes are TRBV28 and TRBJ2-1, with D unresolved. CDR1 is MDHEN, CDR2 SYDVKM, per germline. The CDR3 totals 13 residues. With 5 bases removed from V and 0 bases from J, the gap between germline ends came to 5 bases. The CDR3 DNA sequence: TGTGCCAGCAGTCCCAGCTCCTACAATGAGCAGTTCTTC. It codes for CASSPSSYNEQFF.

This chain links TRBV6-4 with TRBJ2-1; 8 nucleotides line up with TRBD1. Germline CDR1 reads MRHNA; CDR2 reads SNTAGT. This CDR3 has 14 residues. The J segment lost 4 bases and the V segment lost 2 bases, leaving 1 base of the junction unmatched. CDR3 sequence (DNA): TGTGCCAGCAGTGACGGACAGGGATACAATGAGCAGTTCTTC. Protein product: CASSDGQGYNEQFF.

J is TRBJ2-7 and V is TRBV28; 8 bases fit TRBD2. Germline CDR1 and CDR2: MDHEN and SYDVKM. The CDR3 contains 16 residues. V shed 2 bases and J 0 bases; nucleotides not matched to a gene: 6. The CDR3 region is CASSLTLTSGSYEQYF. The DNA of the CDR3 is TGTGCCAGCAGTTTAACGCTTACTAGCGGCTCCTACGAGCAGTACTTC. Complete variable domain (other parts from reference TRBV28 and TRBJ2-7): DVKVTQSSRYLVKRTGEKVFLECVQDMDHENMFWYRQDPGLGLRLIYFSYDVKMKEKGDIPEGYSVSREKKERFSLILESASTNQTSMYLCASSLTLTSGSYEQYFGPGTRLTVT.

The V call is TRBV4-2, the J call TRBJ2-3; weak D call: TRBD2 (6 bases). This CDR3 is 14 amino acids long. V was clipped by 1 base and J by 6 bases, with 11 bases between them. Germline CDR1 reads LGHNA; CDR2 reads YNFKEQ. CDR3 bases: TGTGCCAGCAGCCAAGGCGGGATTGGGGATACGCAGTATTTT. This translates into CASSQGGIGDTQYF.

The genes are TRBV6-5 and TRBJ2-1, with D maybe TRBD1 (6 bases). V was trimmed by 1 base and J by 7 bases, leaving 14 bases between them. The CDR3 loop spans 15 amino acids. Germline V gives CDR1 MNHEY, CDR2 SVGAGI. The CDR3 region has the DNA TGTGCCAGCAGTTACTTGTCAGGGGCTGGAAATGAGCAGTTCTTC. This encodes CASSYLSGAGNEQFF.

V usage is TRBV18 and J usage is TRBJ1-2, with no clear D. CDR1 is KGHSH and CDR2 is LQKENI in the germline V gene. V lost 4 bases and J lost 4, with 13 bases in between. The CDR3 totals 14 residues. The CDR3 protein is CASSRDREGYGYTF. CDR3 DNA: TGTGCCAGCTCACGAGATCGGGAAGGCTATGGCTACACCTTC. Together with reference TRBV18 and TRBJ1-2, the CDR3 gives the full variable domain: NAGVMQNPRHLVRRRGQEARLRCSPMKGHSHVYWYRQLPEEGLKFMVYLQKENIIDESGMPKERFSAEFPKEGPSILRIQQVVRGDSAAYFCASSRDREGYGYTFGSGTRLTVV.

The chain is built from TRBV6-1 and TRBJ2-7, with 7 bases matching TRBD1. The V segment lost 2 bases and the J segment 6 bases; nucleotides outside the gene matches: 4. Germline V lookup: CDR1 MNHNS, CDR2 SASEGT. The CDR3 has 13 amino acids. The CDR3 DNA sequence: TGTGCCAGCAGTGAACGACAGGGTGGCGAGCAGTACTTC. This gives the protein CASSERQGGEQYF.